This T cell receptor beta chain was sequenced for a study of tumor and adjacent non-tumor tissue in lung cancer. Study-level information: Samples averaged about 3.8 million productive TCRbeta reads each. Study observations and caveats: Tumor TCR diversity, when higher, was linked to shorter survival. Tumor repertoires had a smaller top 100 clone share than normal lung.

A modified ARM-PCR protocol with three rounds of nested PCR amplified TCRbeta. TCRdb fed the multiplex PCR reads into MiXCR, producing one record per CDR3 protein. Of over 85,000 distinct CDR3 sequences in the sample, 84% were seen once. The germline V gene encodes CDR1 MDHEN and CDR2 SYDVKM. This CDR3 contains 12 residues. About this clonotype: Its antigen is not known. A junction boundary mismatches the germline segment, possibly from a read error.

This sample's RNA came from whole unsorted tissue. The clonotype originates from a man in his 70s with non-small cell lung cancer. The V call is TRBV28, the J call TRBJ2-5, with D possibly called TRBD1 or TRBD2 (5 bases each). The sequencing sample was made of lung tumor tissue. The CDR3 DNA reads as TGTGCCAGCAGGGGTCAGGGAGAGACCAAGTACTTC. Encoded protein: CASRGQGETKYF.